This TCR beta chain was documented in a study of T cell responses to AZD1222 COVID-19 vaccine. V was trimmed by 5 bases and J by 0 bases, leaving 13 bases between them. The length of the CDR3 is 14 residues. CDR1 and CDR2 from the germline V gene are SQVTM and ANQGSEA. Method: immunoSEQ multiplex PCR; TCRdb's copy keeps in-frame clones and lacks some. The data hold fewer than 110,000 clones, with around nine tenths observed a single time. This rearrangement joins TRBV29-1 to TRBJ1-1; D gene uncertain. This TCR was recovered from an adult in good health. The specimen was peripheral blood, collected on day 0 of AZD1222 vaccination. CDR3 sequence (DNA): TGCAGCGTTTTAAGGACTGATATGAACACTGAAGCTTTCTTT. Its translation: CSVLRTDMNTEAFF.